This entry describes one T cell receptor (beta chain). What antigen it recognizes has not been identified. No much larger clone exists at a distance of one base, and base qualities are not known. Sequences MNHEY (CDR1) and SVGAGI (CDR2) are obtained from the germline V gene. V gives up 4 bases and J gives up 7 bases, and the segment between their germline ends measures 23 bases. Including cysteine and phenylalanine, the CDR3 has 16 amino acids. The CDR3 DNA has 48 bases and is translated from base 1. Library preparation employed the immunoSEQ multiplex PCR assay. The multiplex PCR relied on a mix of 60 forward primers for TCR Vbeta segments and 13 reverse primers for TCR Jbeta segments. The CDR3 region of rearranged TCR beta genes was amplified from genomic DNA with a multiplex PCR assay. The amplified TCR beta libraries were sequenced on the Illumina HiSeq System as 87-base-pair reads. In the paper's pipeline: In a later analysis, some 80 million unique TCR beta chains were counted across the approximately 640 repertoires, and roughly 11 million of these chains were shared by at least two donors. Raw reads were error-corrected and collapsed into unique sequences by a nearest-neighbor algorithm in which closely related sequences were merged to remove PCR and sequencing errors. CDR3 sequences were aligned to IMGT reference sequences to assign V, D and J gene segments. For a sequence to be retained, at least a six-nucleotide match to both a V gene segment and a J gene segment was required. Rearrangements were classified as productive when the CDR3 lacked stop codons and remained in frame with V and J, and all other rearrangements were classified as non-productive. CDR3 was defined according to IMGT convention as the region running from the second conserved V-encoded cysteine to the conserved J-encoded phenylalanine. The earlier analysis of 450 to 750 of the donors excluded any sequence lacking an unambiguous match to a single V gene segment. An earlier analysis of about 600 of the donors called V segments functional above 56.7% productive rearrangements and segregating when the between-donor standard deviation exceeded 5%. A statistical classification framework was built to diagnose cytomegalovirus status from the catalog of TCR beta chain sequences. A later analysis assigned V and J genes by comparing TCR nucleotide sequences with IMGT/GENE-DB human TR gene sequences. In a later analysis, CDR3 sequences and most-parsimonious VDJ recombination scenarios were assigned using the TCRdist pipeline. In a later analysis, each TCR beta chain was defined by its CDR3 amino acid sequence together with its V-gene family, and reads lacking a unique V-gene family were excluded. A later analysis removed 600 or so highly shared, low-generation-probability nucleotide sequences to deal with suspected cross-contamination and a sequencing artifact. In a later analysis, a clonal expansion index for each public chain was calculated from normalized within-repertoire ranks of inferred template counts. In a later analysis, generation probabilities were computed using a VDJ recombination model fitted to out-of-frame rearrangements, and the results were checked against IGoR. A later analysis scored TCR-TCR, TCR-HLA and TCR-CMV co-occurrence with hypergeometric tests, applying a repertoire-size bias correction to TCR pairs. A later analysis estimated false discovery rates by permuting HLA or CMV assignments 20 times. In a later analysis, co-occurring TCRs were grouped using DBSCAN, and TCRdist sequence similarity was added for clustering within HLA-allele-positive subsets. Repertoires with fewer than 30,000 or more than 120,000 public chains were left out of co-occurrence clustering, as were four to six repertoires with anomalous nucleotide sharing. The immuneACCESS repertoire file appears here via TCRdb, limited to in-frame rearrangements. These files lack a portion of the clones; in checked studies, under half of the deficit traces to unresolved V genes, and the cause of the others is not known. V, J and clone size were drawn from that table, and D and trimming were deduced from the DNA. The sample has 110,000 to 150,000 clones on record, about 82% of them singletons. Around 3.2% of the sample belongs to the ten largest clones.

This sample was taken from a study of cytomegalovirus exposure and HLA in healthy donors (dated by TCRdb to between 2016 and 2019). About the investigation overall: According to an earlier analysis of 550 to 750 of the donors, some 180 million T cells yielded some 120 million unique TCR beta sequences and around 280 Gb of sequence data. An early release that covered around 590 HLA-typed donors contained approximately 300 gigabases of sequencing data and 80 million or so unique TCR sequences. Among the roughly 390 genotyped donors, approximately 81% belonged to the genetic ancestry cluster associated with self-reported Caucasian donors. The study was designed to test whether signatures of past pathogen exposure could be identified by cataloging public T cell receptors. The study used immunosequencing to profile the T cell repertoires of some 600 subjects and linked those repertoires to cytomegalovirus serostatus. A separate validation cohort of 100 to 150 different subjects was used in addition to the 666-subject first cohort. To predict cytomegalovirus infection status, the study brought together high-throughput TCR immunosequencing, statistical association of individual TCRs with disease status, and machine learning. In a later analysis, previously published TCR beta repertoires from more than 500 donors were re-analyzed and high-resolution HLA genotyping was added so that TCR occurrence patterns could be studied. Rather than using new phenotypic data, the later analysis identified candidate immune exposures from TCR beta sequences and from how often those sequences occurred across donors. In an earlier analysis of several hundred of the donors, high-throughput TCR beta sequencing was used to judge whether each TCR beta V gene segment behaved as functional or pseudogenic. Alongside the repertoire data, information on donor age, sex, ethnicity and CMV serostatus was compiled. Genome-wide SNP genotypes for about three fifths of the roughly 700 donors were used in a later genetic analysis, which treated that subset as a discovery cohort. Every repertoire in the discovery cohort had been generated on one and the same sequencing platform. HLA typing included class I and class II loci at four-digit resolution. The number of donors typed differed by locus, with about 629-630 for A, B, C, DRB1 and DQB1, around 500 for DQA1, 600 to 610 for DPA1, and around 430 for DPB1. Roughly 5 DR-DQ haplotypes were handled as single units for association and clustering, since linkage in the cohort was strong. Among a few hundred genotyped donors of the cohort, an average of approximately 240,000 unique TCR beta nucleotide sequences were sequenced per donor, about a sixth of them non-productive. Broad study findings and their caveats: Linkage disequilibrium might explain the correlated functional status among segregating V segments, but an unknown experimental factor could not be ruled out. A further reported finding was that TCR beta sequences accurately predicted the HLA-A and HLA-B alleles for most subjects in the first cohort. A later analysis found that TCR association rates varied across HLA loci, with DRB1 alleles showing the most associated TCRs and HLA-C alleles the fewest. In this cohort, only TCR beta chains were sequenced, and detectable features were limited by the absence of alpha or paired-chain data. A later analysis associated roughly 17,000 TCR beta sequences with specific HLA alleles at a false discovery rate of 0.05. Several of the top co-occurrence clusters appeared to be linked to parvovirus B19, influenza, CMV and Epstein-Barr virus, according to a later analysis. The classifier was reported to diagnose cytomegalovirus status with high specificity and sensitivity in both the original and validation cohorts. When HLA alleles, especially DR and DQ, strongly co-occurred, TCR associations were difficult to assign to individual alleles. Because HLA typing was unavailable for some donors at each locus, only the typed subset was used in association tests. According to a later genetic analysis, donors in an Asian-associated ancestry cluster had fewer N-insertions in productive TCRs than the roughly 700-donor mean. A later analysis found that most CMV-associated TCR beta chains appeared HLA-restricted, with HLA associations seemingly driven largely by CMV exposure. A cluster of highly shared sequence variants was judged likely to represent a technical artifact of the sequencing pipeline. For the cohort, immune exposure information was limited to CMV serostatus. Most TCR sequences were observed very rarely across donors, whereas some public TCRs were present in many individuals. In the study, 150 to 200 TCR beta chains were listed as associated with cytomegalovirus. The authors suggested that the approach could potentially be extended to other disease states and immunological phenotypes. In a later analysis, HLA-associated TCR beta chains were found to be more clonally expanded and to have lower generation probabilities than equally common non-associated chains. In vitro tests confirmed that a few of the cytomegalovirus-associated TCR beta chains recognize cytomegalovirus antigens. The earlier analysis of 450 to 700 of the donors excluded 15 to 20 rarely observed V segments, including chromosome 9 orphons, because counts were too low. Presence/absence analyses assumed roughly uniform sequencing depth across donors, an assumption that may not hold. V-gene and J-gene trimming of TCR beta chains was associated with a missense DCLRE1C variant in a later genetic analysis, and the association was replicated in an independent cohort. The 87-base-pair reads could not distinguish some IMGT-functional V segments, including TRBV6-2 and TRBV6-3, so those segments were excluded. In an earlier analysis of fewer than 750 of the donors, most TCR beta V segments were observed in productive rearrangements about 87% or about 30% of the time, broadly matching IMGT annotations.

The cohort consisted of 600 to 700 healthy bone marrow donors. At the time of sampling, every cohort member was nominally healthy, though immune exposures that went unrecorded were likely present. The donor was CMV seronegative and was included in the group of a few hundred seronegative cohort members. Every donor gave a peripheral blood sample, and the peripheral blood mononuclear cells from that sample were used for TCR beta sequencing. Genomic DNA was extracted from the blood cell samples with the Qiagen DNeasy Blood Extraction Kit. The specimen was PBMCs. The receptor chain draws on TRBV6-5 and TRBJ2-7; 6 matching bases give a weak D call of TRBD1. The sequence derives from a male donor in good health and CMV-seronegative. CDR3 region: CASSSYRVFPLREQYF. In nucleotide form, the sequence is TGTGCCAGCAGTTCCTACAGGGTGTTTCCCCTAAGGGAGCAGTACTTC.